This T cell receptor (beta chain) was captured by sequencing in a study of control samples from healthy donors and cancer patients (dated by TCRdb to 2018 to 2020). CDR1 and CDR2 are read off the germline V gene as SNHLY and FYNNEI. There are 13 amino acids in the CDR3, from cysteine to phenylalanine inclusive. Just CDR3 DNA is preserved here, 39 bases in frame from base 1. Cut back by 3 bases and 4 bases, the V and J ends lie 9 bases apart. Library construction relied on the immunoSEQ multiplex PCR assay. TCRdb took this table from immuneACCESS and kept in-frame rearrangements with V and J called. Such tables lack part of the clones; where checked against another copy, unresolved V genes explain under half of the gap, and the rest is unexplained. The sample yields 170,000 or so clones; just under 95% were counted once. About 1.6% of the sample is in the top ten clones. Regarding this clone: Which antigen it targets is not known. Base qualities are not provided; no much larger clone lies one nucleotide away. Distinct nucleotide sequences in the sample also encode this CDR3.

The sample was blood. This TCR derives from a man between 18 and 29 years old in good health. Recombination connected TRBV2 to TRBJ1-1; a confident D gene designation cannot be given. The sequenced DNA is TGTGCCAGCAGTGAGGAGGGCGGCACTGAAGCTTTCTTT. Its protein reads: CASSEEGGTEAFF.